These T cell receptor beta chains were read from a single sample in a study of T cells after yellow fever vaccination. TCRdb fed the 5' RACE reads into MiXCR, producing one record per CDR3 protein. The top ten hold roughly a sixth of the sample, which has approximately 300,000 distinct CDR3 sequences, around 6.8% seen once. The material sequenced was PBMCs, taken approximately 47 days after the first yellow fever vaccination. These receptors all come from a man younger than 35 who received the YFV17D yellow fever vaccine. The CDR3 runs from the conserved cysteine through the conserved F or W. The D gene is left open where the match is weak. The size of a clone is reported for some rows only, either as once, few or many, or as a class for expanded clones.

V	J	D	size	CDR3	DNA
TRBV5-5	TRBJ2-1	-	-	CASSGVGAYNEQFF	TGTGCCAGCAGCGGAGTAGGGGCCTACAATGAGCAGTTCTTC
TRBV6-1	TRBJ1-6	TRBD1	-	CASSAHRGSDSPLHF	TGTGCCAGCAGCGCCCACAGGGGATCGGATTCACCCCTCCACTTT
TRBV19	TRBJ2-1	TRBD1	many	CASSGDRGYNEQFF	TGTGCCAGTAGTGGGGACAGGGGATACAATGAGCAGTTCTTC
TRBV14	TRBJ2-3	TRBD2	many	CASSQGALAGGTDTQYF	TGTGCCAGCAGCCAAGGGGCTCTAGCGGGGGGCACAGATACGCAGTATTTT
TRBV6-2/TRBV6-3	TRBJ1-1	TRBD1	few	CASSRTMTGMDTEAFF	TGTGCCAGCAGTCGAACGATGACAGGGATGGACACTGAAGCTTTCTTT
TRBV7-9	TRBJ2-1	TRBD2	-	CASSSGLARTANEQFF	TGTGCCAGCAGCTCCGGACTAGCGCGGACCGCCAATGAGCAGTTCTTC
TRBV7-2	TRBJ2-1	TRBD2	few	CASSLETSAEQFF	TGTGCCAGCAGCTTAGAGACTAGCGCGGAGCAGTTCTTC
TRBV6-1	TRBJ1-6	TRBD1	few	CASLPGQGVYNSPLHF	TGTGCCAGCCTTCCGGGACAGGGAGTTTATAATTCACCCCTCCACTTT
TRBV7-9	TRBJ1-1	-	few	CASSVRTGTEAFF	TGTGCCAGCAGCGTTAGAACCGGGACTGAAGCTTTCTTT
TRBV7-2	TRBJ2-1	TRBD2	many	CASSLLGGGDEQFF	TGTGCCAGCAGCTTATTGGGCGGGGGGGATGAGCAGTTCTTC
TRBV7-2	TRBJ2-3	TRBD2	many	CASSPPSGGLGTQYF	TGTGCCAGCAGCCCCCCTAGCGGGGGGCTGGGTACGCAGTATTTT
TRBV7-2	TRBJ1-6	-	many	CASSSRDYNSPLHF	TGTGCCAGCAGCTCCCGGGACTATAATTCACCCCTCCACTTT
TRBV6-5	TRBJ1-6	TRBD1	-	CASSYGRGQGSPLHF	TGTGCCAGCAGTTACGGGAGGGGGCAAGGTTCACCCCTCCACTTT
TRBV6-5	TRBJ2-3	-	many	CASSYRTGSTDTQYF	TGTGCCAGCAGTTACCGAACAGGTAGCACAGATACGCAGTATTTT
TRBV18	TRBJ2-7	-	-	CASSPPQVLRGEQYF	TGTGCCAGCTCACCACCCCAGGTGCTTAGGGGCGAGCAGTACTTC
TRBV10-3	TRBJ1-6	-	-	CANGGGHNSPLHF	TGTGCCAACGGGGGGGGCCATAATTCACCCCTCCACTTT
TRBV6-2/TRBV6-3	TRBJ1-5	-	few	CASSYPTDQPQHF	TGTGCCAGCAGTTACCCGACCGATCAGCCCCAGCATTTT
TRBV6-1	TRBJ1-4	-	-	CASSMYTAGEKLFF	TGTGCCAGCAGCATGTATACCGCGGGGGAAAAACTGTTTTTT
TRBV5-4	TRBJ1-2	TRBD1	-	CASSGGQDPSYGYTF	TGTGCCAGCAGCGGGGGACAGGACCCGTCCTATGGCTACACCTTC
TRBV3-1	TRBJ1-2	-	-	CASSAPLNYGYTF	TGTGCCAGCAGCGCCCCACTTAACTATGGCTACACCTTC
TRBV11-2	TRBJ2-6	TRBD2	-	CASSLEASGGVSGANVLTF	TGTGCCAGCAGCTTAGAGGCTAGCGGGGGAGTCTCTGGGGCCAACGTCCTGACTTTC
TRBV19	TRBJ1-2	TRBD1	few	CASLPRDRVEGYTF	TGTGCCAGCCTACCACGCGACAGGGTGGAAGGCTACACCTTC
TRBV7-2	TRBJ1-1	-	few	CASSEISVEAFF	TGTGCCAGCAGCGAAATCTCGGTTGAAGCTTTCTTT
TRBV9	TRBJ2-6	-	many	CASSVAAGANVLTF	TGTGCCAGCAGCGTAGCTGCTGGGGCCAACGTCCTGACTTTC
TRBV4-2	TRBJ2-5	TRBD1	many	CASSTVGPGGQETQYF	TGTGCCAGCAGCACCGTTGGGCCAGGGGGCCAAGAGACCCAGTACTTC
TRBV28	TRBJ2-3	TRBD2	-	CASSPAASGVGTQYF	TGTGCCAGCAGCCCAGCGGCTAGCGGGGTCGGTACGCAGTATTTT
TRBV5-1	TRBJ2-3	TRBD1	many	CATRTDRGTDTQYF	TGCGCCACCAGGACCGACAGGGGCACAGATACGCAGTATTTT
TRBV4-2	TRBJ2-7	TRBD1	many	CASSQDRGTGGYEQYF	TGTGCCAGCAGCCAAGATAGGGGGACAGGGGGCTACGAGCAGTACTTC
TRBV2	TRBJ2-3	-	few	CASSVERAKDTQYF	TGTGCCAGCAGTGTAGAGCGAGCGAAAGATACGCAGTATTTT
TRBV5-4	TRBJ2-7	-	few	CASSLDSQGAYEQYF	TGTGCCAGCAGCTTGGATTCGCAGGGCGCCTACGAGCAGTACTTC
TRBV9	TRBJ1-4	-	few	CASSRRDASYSTNEKLFF	TGTGCCAGCAGCCGACGGGACGCGAGCTACTCAACTAATGAAAAACTGTTTTTT
TRBV3-1	TRBJ2-4	-	few	CASSPIHPGLAKNIQYF	TGTGCCAGCAGCCCTATACATCCCGGGTTAGCCAAAAACATTCAGTACTTC
TRBV6-2/TRBV6-3	TRBJ1-1	TRBD1	-	CASRERTGIEAFF	TGTGCCAGCAGGGAGAGGACAGGGATCGAAGCTTTCTTT